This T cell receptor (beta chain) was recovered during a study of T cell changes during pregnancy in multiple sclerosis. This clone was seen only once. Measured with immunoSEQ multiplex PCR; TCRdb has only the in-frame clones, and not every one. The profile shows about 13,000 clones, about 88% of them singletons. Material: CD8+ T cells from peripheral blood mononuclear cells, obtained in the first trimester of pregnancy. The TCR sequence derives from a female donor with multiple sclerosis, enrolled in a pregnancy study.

The CDR3 is CASSKEGPGVLYEQYF. The CDR3 DNA reads as TGTGCCAGCAGCAAAGAAGGGCCAGGGGTTTTGTACGAGCAGTACTTC. This chain connects TRBV21-1 to TRBJ2-7; no check of the table's D call, TRBD1, against the DNA was made. TRBV21-1 is a recognized pseudogene. There are 16 residues in the CDR3.